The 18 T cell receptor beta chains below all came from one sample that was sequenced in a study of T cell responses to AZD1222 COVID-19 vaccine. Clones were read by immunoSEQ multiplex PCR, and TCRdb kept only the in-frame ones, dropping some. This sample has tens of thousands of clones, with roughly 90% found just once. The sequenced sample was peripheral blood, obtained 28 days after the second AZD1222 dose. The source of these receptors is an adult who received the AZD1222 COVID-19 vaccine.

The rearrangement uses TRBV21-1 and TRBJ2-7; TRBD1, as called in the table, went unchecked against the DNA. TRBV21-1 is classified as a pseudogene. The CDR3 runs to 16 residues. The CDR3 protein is CASSPPTGCPLYEQYF. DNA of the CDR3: TGTGCCAGCAGCCCCCCGACAGGGTGCCCCCTCTACGAGCAGTACTTC.

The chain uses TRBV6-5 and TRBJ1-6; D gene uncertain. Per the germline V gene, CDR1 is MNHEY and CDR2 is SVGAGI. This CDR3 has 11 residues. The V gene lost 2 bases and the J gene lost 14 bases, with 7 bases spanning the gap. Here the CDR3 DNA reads TGTGCCAGCAGTTACAACGGGGCCCTCCACTTT. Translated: CASSYNGALHF.

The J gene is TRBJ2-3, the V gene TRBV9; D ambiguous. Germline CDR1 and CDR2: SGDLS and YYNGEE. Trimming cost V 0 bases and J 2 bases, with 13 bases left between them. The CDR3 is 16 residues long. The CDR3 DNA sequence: TGTGCCAGCAGCGTAGGAACAGCTCCTCACACAGATACGCAGTATTTT. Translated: CASSVGTAPHTDTQYF.

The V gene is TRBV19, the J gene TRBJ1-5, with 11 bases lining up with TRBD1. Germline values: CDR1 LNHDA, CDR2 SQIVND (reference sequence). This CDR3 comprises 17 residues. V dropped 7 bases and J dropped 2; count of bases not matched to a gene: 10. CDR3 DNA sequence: TGTGCCAGTACCACGGGACAGGGGGGTGTAGGCAATCAGCCCCAGCATTTT. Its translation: CASTTGQGGVGNQPQHF.

The CDR3 DNA reads as TGTGCCAGCAGCGTAGGGGGGCAGGGAGGTTCGAGCTATGGCTACACCTTC. Translating gives CASSVGGQGGSSYGYTF. V gene TRBV9 combines with J gene TRBJ1-2; D is perhaps TRBD1 (6 bases). Germline-derived CDR1 and CDR2 are SGDLS and YYNGEE. V was trimmed by 0 bases and J by 4 bases, leaving 19 bases between them. The CDR3 spans 17 residues.

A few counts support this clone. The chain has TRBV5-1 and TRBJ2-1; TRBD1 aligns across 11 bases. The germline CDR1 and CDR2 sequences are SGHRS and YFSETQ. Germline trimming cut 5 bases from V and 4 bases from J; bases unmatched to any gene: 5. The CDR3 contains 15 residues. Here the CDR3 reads CASREGTGGYNEQFF. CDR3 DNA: TGCGCCAGCAGAGAAGGGACAGGGGGATACAATGAGCAGTTCTTC.

The DNA of the CDR3 is TGTGCCAGTAGCGGGGGACAGGGGAATGACAATCAGCCCCAGCATTTT. Encoded protein: CASSGGQGNDNQPQHF. The chain joins TRBV19 to TRBJ1-5; 10 positions match TRBD1. Germline trimming cut 6 bases from V and 3 bases from J; bases unmatched to any gene: 8. The CDR3 is made up of 16 amino acids. Germline V gene data show CDR1 as LNHDA and CDR2 as SQIVND (reference sequence).

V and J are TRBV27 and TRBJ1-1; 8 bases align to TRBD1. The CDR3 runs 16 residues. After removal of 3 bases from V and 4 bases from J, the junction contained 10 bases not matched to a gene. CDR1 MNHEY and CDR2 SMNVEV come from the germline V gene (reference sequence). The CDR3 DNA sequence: TGTGCCAGCAGTTTCGATCAGGGGGCAGCGATCACTGAAGCTTTCTTT. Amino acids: CASSFDQGAAITEAFF.

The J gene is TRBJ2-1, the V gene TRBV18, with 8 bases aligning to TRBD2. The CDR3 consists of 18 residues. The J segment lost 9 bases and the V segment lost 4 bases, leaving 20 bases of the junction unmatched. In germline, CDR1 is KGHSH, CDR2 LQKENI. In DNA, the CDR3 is TGTGCCAGCTCACTACGACCCCGATTCGGGACTAGTGGGGGTGAGCAGTTCTTC. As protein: CASSLRPRFGTSGGEQFF.

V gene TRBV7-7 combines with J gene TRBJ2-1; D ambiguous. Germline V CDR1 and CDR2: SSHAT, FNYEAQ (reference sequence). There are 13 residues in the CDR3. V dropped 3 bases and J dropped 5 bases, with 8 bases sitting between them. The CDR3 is CASSFAGNNEQFF. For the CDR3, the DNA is TGTGCCAGCAGCTTTGCAGGTAACAATGAGCAGTTCTTC.

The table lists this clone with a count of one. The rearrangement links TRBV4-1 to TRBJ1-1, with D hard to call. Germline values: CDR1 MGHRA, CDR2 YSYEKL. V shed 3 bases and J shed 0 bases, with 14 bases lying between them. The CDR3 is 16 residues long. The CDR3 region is CASSQPQTPVNTEAFF. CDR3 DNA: TGCGCCAGCAGCCAGCCTCAGACACCCGTGAACACTGAAGCTTTCTTT.

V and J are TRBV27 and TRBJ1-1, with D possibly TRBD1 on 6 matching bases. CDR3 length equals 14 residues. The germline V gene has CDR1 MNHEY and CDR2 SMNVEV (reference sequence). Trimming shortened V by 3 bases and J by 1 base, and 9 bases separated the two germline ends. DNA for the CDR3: TGTGCCAGCAGTTTGGGGGCAGCGAACACTGAAGCTTTCTTT. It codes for CASSLGAANTEAFF.

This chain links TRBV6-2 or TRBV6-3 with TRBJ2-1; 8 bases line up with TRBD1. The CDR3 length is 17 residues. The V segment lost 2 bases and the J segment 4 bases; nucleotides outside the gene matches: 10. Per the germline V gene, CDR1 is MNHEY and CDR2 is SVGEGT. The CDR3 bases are TGTGCCAGCAGTTACGACCCCACAGGGGGGATTTACAATGAGCAGTTCTTC. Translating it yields CASSYDPTGGIYNEQFF.

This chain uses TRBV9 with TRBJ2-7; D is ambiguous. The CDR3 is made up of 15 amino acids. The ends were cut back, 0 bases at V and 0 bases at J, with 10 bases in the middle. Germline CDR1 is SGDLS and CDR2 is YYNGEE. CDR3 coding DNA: TGTGCCAGCAGCGTAGCGGTAGCTGGCTCCTACGAGCAGTACTTC. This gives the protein CASSVAVAGSYEQYF.

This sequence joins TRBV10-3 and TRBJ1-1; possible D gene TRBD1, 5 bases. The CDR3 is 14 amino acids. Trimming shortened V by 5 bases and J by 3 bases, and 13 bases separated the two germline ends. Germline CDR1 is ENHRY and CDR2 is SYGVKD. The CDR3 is CAISYQGLDTEAFF. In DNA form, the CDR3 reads TGTGCCATCAGTTACCAGGGTCTGGACACTGAAGCTTTCTTT.

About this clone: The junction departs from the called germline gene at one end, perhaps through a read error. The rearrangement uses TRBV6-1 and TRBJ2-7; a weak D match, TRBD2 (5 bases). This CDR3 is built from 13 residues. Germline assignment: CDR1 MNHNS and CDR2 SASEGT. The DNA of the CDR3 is TGTGCCAGCAGTCAAGCGGACTCCTACGAGCAGTACTTC. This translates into CASSQADSYEQYF.

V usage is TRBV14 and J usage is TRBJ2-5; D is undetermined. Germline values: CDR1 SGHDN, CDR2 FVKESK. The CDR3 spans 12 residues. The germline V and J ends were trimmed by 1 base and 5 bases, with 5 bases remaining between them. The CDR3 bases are TGTGCCAGCAGCCAAGTCCGGGAGACCCAGTACTTC. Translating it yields CASSQVRETQYF.

This chain's CDR3 is CASSDSHRRVDNQPQHF. CDR3 bases: TGCGCCAGCAGTGACTCCCATCGGAGGGTGGACAATCAGCCCCAGCATTTT. The V gene is TRBV10-2, the J gene TRBJ1-5; D is unresolved. Germline-derived CDR1 and CDR2 are WSHSY and SAAADI. The V and J ends lost 3 bases and 3 bases respectively, with 18 bases between them. This CDR3 is built from 17 residues.